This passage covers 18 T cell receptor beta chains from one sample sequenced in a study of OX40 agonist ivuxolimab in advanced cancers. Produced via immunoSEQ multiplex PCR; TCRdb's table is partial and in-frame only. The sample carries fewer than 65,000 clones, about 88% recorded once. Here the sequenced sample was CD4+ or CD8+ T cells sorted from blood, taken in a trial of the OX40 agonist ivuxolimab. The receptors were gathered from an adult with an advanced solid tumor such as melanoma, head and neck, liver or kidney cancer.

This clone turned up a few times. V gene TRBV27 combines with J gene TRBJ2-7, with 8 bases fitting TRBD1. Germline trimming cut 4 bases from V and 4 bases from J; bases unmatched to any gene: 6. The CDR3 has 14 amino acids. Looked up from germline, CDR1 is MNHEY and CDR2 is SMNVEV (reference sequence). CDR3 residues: CASSSPDRAYEQYF. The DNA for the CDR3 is TGTGCCAGCAGTTCGCCGGACAGGGCGTACGAGCAGTACTTC.

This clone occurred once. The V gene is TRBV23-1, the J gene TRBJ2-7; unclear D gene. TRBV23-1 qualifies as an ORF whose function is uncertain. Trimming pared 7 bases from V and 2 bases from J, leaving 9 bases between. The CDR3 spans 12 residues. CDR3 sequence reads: CASTPSPYEQYF. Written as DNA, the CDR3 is TGCGCCAGCACCCCCTCGCCCTACGAGCAGTACTTC.

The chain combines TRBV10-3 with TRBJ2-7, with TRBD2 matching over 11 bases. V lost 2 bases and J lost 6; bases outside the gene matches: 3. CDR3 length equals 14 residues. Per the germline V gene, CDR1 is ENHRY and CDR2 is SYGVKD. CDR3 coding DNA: TGTGCCATCAGTGAGAGCACTAGCGGGAGCGAGCAGTACTTC. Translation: CAISESTSGSEQYF.

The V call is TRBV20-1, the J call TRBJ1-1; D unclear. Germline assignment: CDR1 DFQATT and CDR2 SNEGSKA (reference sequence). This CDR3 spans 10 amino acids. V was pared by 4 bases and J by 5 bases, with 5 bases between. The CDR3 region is CSAIYTEAFF. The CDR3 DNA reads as TGCAGTGCTATCTATACTGAAGCTTTCTTT.

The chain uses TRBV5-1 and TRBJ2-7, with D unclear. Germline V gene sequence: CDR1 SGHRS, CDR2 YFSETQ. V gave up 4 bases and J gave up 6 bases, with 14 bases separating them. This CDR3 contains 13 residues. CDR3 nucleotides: TGCGCCAGCAGCGCCCAACATTCAGGCGAGCAGTACTTC. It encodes CASSAQHSGEQYF.

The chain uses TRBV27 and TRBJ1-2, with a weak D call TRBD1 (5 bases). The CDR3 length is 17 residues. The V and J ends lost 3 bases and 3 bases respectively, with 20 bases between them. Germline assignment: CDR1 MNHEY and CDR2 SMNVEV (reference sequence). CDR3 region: CASSFIPMYDSYYGYTF. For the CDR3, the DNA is TGTGCCAGCAGTTTTATCCCGATGTATGACAGTTACTATGGCTACACCTTC.

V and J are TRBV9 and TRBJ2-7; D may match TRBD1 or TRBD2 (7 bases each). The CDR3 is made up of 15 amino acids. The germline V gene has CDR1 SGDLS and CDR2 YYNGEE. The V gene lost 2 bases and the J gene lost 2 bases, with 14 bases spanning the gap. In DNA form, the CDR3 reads TGTGCCAGCAGCGTCCGGGGGGACAGAACCTACGAGCAGTACTTC. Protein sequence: CASSVRGDRTYEQYF.

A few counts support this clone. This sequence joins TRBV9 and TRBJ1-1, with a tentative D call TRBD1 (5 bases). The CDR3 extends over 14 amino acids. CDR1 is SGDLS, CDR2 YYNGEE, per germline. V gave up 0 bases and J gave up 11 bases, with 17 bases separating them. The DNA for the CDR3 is TGTGCCAGCAGCGTAGGGTCCATCGGGGCTCGGGCTTTCTTT. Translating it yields CASSVGSIGARAFF.

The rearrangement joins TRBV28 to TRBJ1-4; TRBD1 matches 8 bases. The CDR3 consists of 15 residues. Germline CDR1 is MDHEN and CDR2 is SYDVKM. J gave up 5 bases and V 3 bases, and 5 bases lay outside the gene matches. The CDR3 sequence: CASSFYGQGNEKLFF. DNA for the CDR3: TGTGCCAGCAGTTTCTACGGACAGGGAAATGAAAAACTGTTTTTT.

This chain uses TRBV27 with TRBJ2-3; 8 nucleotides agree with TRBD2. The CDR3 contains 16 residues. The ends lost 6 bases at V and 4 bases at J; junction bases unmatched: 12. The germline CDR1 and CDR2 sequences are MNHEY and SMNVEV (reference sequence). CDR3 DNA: TGTGCCAGCAGCCTCGGAGGAGCGGGAGCTGCAGATACGCAGTATTTT. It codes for CASSLGGAGAADTQYF.

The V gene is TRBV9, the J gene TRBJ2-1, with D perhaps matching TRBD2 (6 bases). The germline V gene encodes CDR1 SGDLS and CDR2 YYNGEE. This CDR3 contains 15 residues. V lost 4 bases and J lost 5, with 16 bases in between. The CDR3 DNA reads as TGTGCCAGCAGCTCATGGGGGACTTACGACAATGAGCAGTTCTTC. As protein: CASSSWGTYDNEQFF.

The CDR3 reads CATRQELYGYTF. The CDR3 DNA reads TGTGCCACTCGACAGGAACTCTATGGCTACACCTTC. The chain carries TRBV6-1 and TRBJ1-2; the D gene is possibly TRBD1 (6 bases). The germline CDR1 and CDR2 sequences are MNHNS and SASEGT. The V end lost 10 bases, the J end lost 4 bases, and 13 bases lay between the germline ends. This CDR3 contains 12 residues.

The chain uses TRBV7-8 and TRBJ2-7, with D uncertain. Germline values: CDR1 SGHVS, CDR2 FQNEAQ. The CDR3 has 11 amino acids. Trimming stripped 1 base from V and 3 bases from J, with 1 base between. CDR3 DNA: TGTGCCAGCAGCTTAGACTACGAGCAGTACTTC. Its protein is CASSLDYEQYF.

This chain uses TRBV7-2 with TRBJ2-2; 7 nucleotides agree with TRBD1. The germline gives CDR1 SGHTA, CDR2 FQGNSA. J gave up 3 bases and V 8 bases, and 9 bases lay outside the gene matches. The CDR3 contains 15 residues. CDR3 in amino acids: CASQTTTGYTGELFF. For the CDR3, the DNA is TGTGCCAGCCAGACTACGACAGGGTACACCGGGGAGCTGTTTTTT.

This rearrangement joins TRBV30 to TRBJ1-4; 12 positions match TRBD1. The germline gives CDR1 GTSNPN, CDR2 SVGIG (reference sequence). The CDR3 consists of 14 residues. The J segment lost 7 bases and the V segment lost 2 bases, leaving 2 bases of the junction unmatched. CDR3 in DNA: TGTGCCTGGAGTTGGGGACAGGGGGCTGAAAAACTGTTTTTT. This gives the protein CAWSWGQGAEKLFF.

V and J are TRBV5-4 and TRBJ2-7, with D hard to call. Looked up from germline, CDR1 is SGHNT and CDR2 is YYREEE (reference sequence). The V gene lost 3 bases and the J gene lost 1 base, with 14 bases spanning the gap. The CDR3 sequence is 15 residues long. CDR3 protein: CASSSPLGDSYEQYF. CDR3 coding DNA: TGTGCCAGCAGCTCGCCCCTGGGTGATTCCTACGAGCAGTACTTC.

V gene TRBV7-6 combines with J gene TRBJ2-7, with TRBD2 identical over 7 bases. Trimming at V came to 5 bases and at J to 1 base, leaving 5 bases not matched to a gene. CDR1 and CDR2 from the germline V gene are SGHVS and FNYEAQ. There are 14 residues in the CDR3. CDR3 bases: TGTGCCAGCAGCCGAACGGGACTATCCTACGAGCAGTACTTC. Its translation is CASSRTGLSYEQYF.

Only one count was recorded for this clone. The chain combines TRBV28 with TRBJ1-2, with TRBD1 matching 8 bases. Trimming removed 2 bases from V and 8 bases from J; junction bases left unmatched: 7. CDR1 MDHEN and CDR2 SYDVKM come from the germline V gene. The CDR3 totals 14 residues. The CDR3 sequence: CASSLLGQGWGYTF. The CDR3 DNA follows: TGTGCCAGCAGTTTACTTGGACAGGGTTGGGGCTACACCTTC.